A single sample is the source of the 8 T cell receptor beta chains below, sequenced in a study of blood T cells in healthy people across ages. Alongside a J-beta primer mix, a sample-barcoded 5' primer served in a second PCR lasting roughly 6 to 12 cycles. TCRdb called the 5' RACE reads again in MiXCR, with one record for every CDR3 protein. The sample has over a million distinct CDR3 sequences, around 43% seen once. The source material was blood. Receptor source: a woman aged 60-75 years in good health.

This clonotype was found a few times. V and J are TRBV7-9 and TRBJ1-6; 7 nucleotides line up with TRBD1. Losses at the gene ends were 4 bases for V and 9 bases for J; bases not matched to a gene: 6. The CDR3 consists of 14 residues. Germline V gives CDR1 SEHNR, CDR2 FQNEAQ (reference sequence). The CDR3 DNA is TGTGCCAGCAGCTCCGGGACAGCTGCTTCACCCCTCCACTTT. It specifies CASSSGTAASPLHF. Filled out from reference TRBV7-9 and TRBJ1-6, the complete variable domain reads DTGVSQNPRHKITKRGQNVTFRCDPISEHNRLYWYRQTLGQGPEFLTYFQNEAQLEKSRLLSDRFSAERPKGSFSTLEIQRTEQGDSAMYLCASSSGTAASPLHFGNGTRLTVT.

This clonotype was counted only a few times. This rearrangement joins TRBV27 to TRBJ1-2; TRBD1 matches at 10 bases. This CDR3 contains 12 residues. The V gene end was trimmed by 6 bases and the J gene end by 8 bases; junction bases not matched to a gene: 3. CDR1 and CDR2 from the germline V gene are MNHEY and SMNVEV (reference sequence). The CDR3 protein is CASSDRGLGYTF. The DNA for the CDR3 is TGTGCCAGCAGCGACAGGGGGCTCGGCTACACCTTC.

The chain recombines TRBV24-1 with TRBJ2-1; 11 bases align to TRBD1. J gave up 6 bases and V 3 bases, and 9 bases lay outside the gene matches. The CDR3 has 17 amino acids. Germline CDR1 reads KGHDR; CDR2 reads SFDVKD. DNA of the CDR3: TGTGCCACCAGTGATCACCGGGACAGGGGGGATGGCAATGAGCAGTTCTTC. This encodes CATSDHRDRGDGNEQFF.

The chain couples TRBV19 to TRBJ2-1, with 7 positions matching TRBD1. This CDR3 contains 11 residues. The V gene's germline CDR1 is LNHDA and CDR2 SQIVND (reference sequence). Trimming took 10 bases from V and 6 from J; bases not matched to a gene: 3. CDR3 amino acids: CATTGFNEQFF. In DNA, the CDR3 is TGTGCCACGACAGGGTTCAATGAGCAGTTCTTC.

CDR3 in amino acids: CASSLIGAGKETQYF. DNA for the CDR3: TGTGCCAGCAGCTTAATAGGTGCTGGAAAAGAGACCCAGTACTTC. This chain connects TRBV13 to TRBJ2-5; D is unclear. V was pared by 2 bases and J by 3 bases, with 13 bases between. The CDR3 spans 15 residues. The germline CDR1 and CDR2 sequences are PRHDT and FYEKMQ (reference sequence).

The rearrangement joins TRBV29-1 to TRBJ2-3; 9 nucleotides align to TRBD1. This CDR3 is built from 15 residues. The ends lost 4 bases at V and 2 bases at J; junction bases unmatched: 7. Per the germline V gene, CDR1 is SQVTM and CDR2 is ANQGSEA. CDR3 protein: CSVATGGTATDTQYF. As DNA, the CDR3 is TGCAGCGTTGCCACAGGGGGCACCGCCACAGATACGCAGTATTTT.

V gene TRBV27 combines with J gene TRBJ2-3; 7 nucleotides align to TRBD2. Trimming at V came to 2 bases and at J to 6 bases, leaving 5 bases not matched to a gene. Germline V CDR1 and CDR2: MNHEY, SMNVEV (reference sequence). This CDR3 has 14 residues. The CDR3 bases are TGTGCCAGCAGTTTACGACTAGCCTCGGATACGCAGTATTTT. Translated: CASSLRLASDTQYF.

V usage is TRBV5-1 and J usage is TRBJ2-5; D possibly corresponds to TRBD1 (6 bases). The CDR3 loop spans 15 amino acids. Germline CDR1 and CDR2: SGHRS and YFSETQ. Between the trimmed V and J ends, which lost 2 bases and 2 bases, there was a span of 13 bases. The CDR3, as DNA: TGCGCCAGCAGCTTACGGCCAGGGGCACAAGAGACCCAGTACTTC. This sequence encodes CASSLRPGAQETQYF. Together with reference TRBV5-1 and TRBJ2-5, the CDR3 gives the full variable domain: KAGVTQTPRYLIKTRGQQVTLSCSPISGHRSVSWYQQTPGQGLQFLFEYFSETQRNKGNFPGRFSGRQFSNSRSEMNVSTLELGDSALYLCASSLRPGAQETQYFGPGTRLLVL.